A selection of T cell receptor beta chains follows, all from one sample in a study of cytomegalovirus exposure and HLA in healthy donors. Method: immunoSEQ multiplex PCR; TCRdb's copy keeps in-frame clones and lacks some. The table records roughly 150,000 clones, 75% to 90% of them present only once. The material sequenced was PBMCs. The receptors come from a man aged 45-65 years in good health and CMV-seropositive. The CDR3 runs from the conserved cysteine through the conserved F or W. A D gene is named only where the DNA matches it firmly. Where a row states a size, it is once, few, many or the class of an expanded clone; other rows omit it.

cdr3_length,v_call,d_call,clone_size,j_call,cdr3_aa,cdr3_nt
14,TRBV15,TRBD2,.,TRBJ2-1,CATSGGGAYNEQFF,TGTGCCACCAGCGGCGGGGGGGCCTACAATGAGCAGTTCTTC
12,TRBV10-3,.,.,TRBJ1-2,CAIMAPPFGYTF,TGTGCCATCATGGCCCCACCCTTTGGCTACACCTTC
17,TRBV5-1,TRBD2,.,TRBJ2-5,CASSLVSGEGYQETQYF,TGCGCCAGCAGCTTGGTATCTGGGGAGGGGTACCAAGAGACCCAGTACTTC
13,TRBV5-1,.,.,TRBJ2-1,CASSLRGGNEQFF,TGCGCCAGCAGCTTAAGGGGGGGGAATGAGCAGTTCTTC
14,TRBV5-5,.,.,TRBJ1-1,CASSLSGGGTEAFF,TGTGCCAGCAGCTTGAGCGGGGGAGGCACTGAAGCTTTCTTT
14,TRBV28,TRBD1,.,TRBJ2-7,CASRDRGPQYEQYF,TGTGCCAGCAGAGACAGGGGACCTCAATACGAGCAGTACTTC
12,TRBV5-6,.,.,TRBJ2-7,CASSTFDISLNF,TGTGCCAGCAGCACTTTCGACATTTCCCTGAACTTC
12,TRBV29-1,.,once,TRBJ2-7,CSVTTDYYEQYF,TGCAGCGTTACCACTGATTACTACGAGCAGTACTTC
15,TRBV19,TRBD2,few,TRBJ2-1,CASSETASGRHEQFF,TGTGCCAGCTCGGAAACGGCTAGCGGGAGACATGAGCAGTTCTTC
15,TRBV19,.,.,TRBJ2-7,CASSITPQTAVEQYF,TGTGCCAGTAGTATAACCCCCCAAACGGCGGTGGAGCAGTACTTC
14,TRBV5-6,.,few,TRBJ1-5,CASSLRGINQPQHF,TGTGCCAGCAGCTTGCGGGGAATCAATCAGCCCCAGCATTTT
15,TRBV7-2,.,.,TRBJ2-3,CASISSSLGTDTQYF,TGTGCCAGCATCAGCAGTAGCCTCGGCACAGATACGCAGTATTTT
16,TRBV6-5,TRBD1,.,TRBJ1-4,CASSYRTGGTNEKLFF,TGTGCCAGCAGTTACAGGACAGGCGGAACTAATGAAAAACTGTTTTTT
14,TRBV10-3,.,few,TRBJ1-1,CAIRAGGGDTEAFF,TGTGCCATCAGGGCTGGGGGGGGAGACACTGAAGCTTTCTTT
14,TRBV27,.,.,TRBJ2-3,CASSFTGNTDTQYF,TGTGCCAGCAGTTTCACAGGGAACACAGATACGCAGTATTTT
11,TRBV30,TRBD1,few,TRBJ1-1,CARQGHNEAFF,TGTGCCCGACAGGGCCATAATGAAGCTTTCTTT
12,TRBV19,.,.,TRBJ2-2,CASTTSPGELFF,TGTGCCAGTACCACTAGTCCCGGGGAGCTGTTTTTT
13,TRBV2,.,once,TRBJ2-5,CASSEGLYPGQYF,TGTGCCAGCAGTGAAGGTCTATATCCGGGGCAGTACTTC
14,TRBV5-6,.,.,TRBJ1-1,CASSLVGGNTEAFF,TGTGCCAGCAGCTTGGTCGGGGGGAACACTGAAGCTTTCTTT
22,TRBV7-8,.,once,TRBJ2-4,CASSLSDPSYSTDPLAKNIQYF,TGTGCCAGCAGCTTATCGGACCCCTCCTATTCGACAGACCCTTTAGCCAAAAACATTCAGTACTTC
17,TRBV15,.,.,TRBJ2-5,CATSRTSHRGGQETQYF,TGTGCCACCAGCAGAACTAGCCACAGGGGTGGCCAAGAGACCCAGTACTTC
10,TRBV28,.,.,TRBJ1-1,CASRSEEAFF,TGTGCCAGCAGAAGTGAGGAAGCTTTCTTT
15,TRBV21-1,.,.,TRBJ1-1,CASSALALRNTEAFF,TGTGCCAGCAGCGCCCTTGCCCTCAGGAACACTGAAGCTTTCTTT
14,TRBV7-2,TRBD1,.,TRBJ1-6,CASSWVRDSSPLHF,TGTGCCAGCAGCTGGGTCCGGGACAGTTCACCCCTCCACTTT
14,TRBV27,.,.,TRBJ1-6,CASRLHSYNSPLHF,TGTGCCAGCAGACTGCACTCCTATAATTCACCCCTCCACTTT
15,TRBV4-2,TRBD1,.,TRBJ2-7,CASSPGQLSSYEQYF,TGTGCCAGCAGCCCGGGACAGTTAAGCTCCTACGAGCAGTACTTC
14,TRBV5-1,.,.,TRBJ1-4,CASSGGVHNEKLFF,TGCGCCAGCAGCGGCGGGGTCCATAATGAAAAACTGTTTTTT
15,TRBV28,TRBD2,.,TRBJ2-7,CASYSAGLGSYEQYF,TGTGCCAGCTACTCCGCGGGACTAGGGTCCTACGAGCAGTACTTC
15,TRBV27,TRBD1,.,TRBJ1-1,CASSSIGQGRAEAFF,TGTGCCAGCAGTTCTATCGGACAGGGTAGGGCCGAAGCTTTCTTT
15,TRBV5-6,TRBD2,.,TRBJ2-5,CASSLSGGYQETQYF,TGTGCCAGCAGCTTGTCGGGAGGGTACCAAGAGACCCAGTACTTC